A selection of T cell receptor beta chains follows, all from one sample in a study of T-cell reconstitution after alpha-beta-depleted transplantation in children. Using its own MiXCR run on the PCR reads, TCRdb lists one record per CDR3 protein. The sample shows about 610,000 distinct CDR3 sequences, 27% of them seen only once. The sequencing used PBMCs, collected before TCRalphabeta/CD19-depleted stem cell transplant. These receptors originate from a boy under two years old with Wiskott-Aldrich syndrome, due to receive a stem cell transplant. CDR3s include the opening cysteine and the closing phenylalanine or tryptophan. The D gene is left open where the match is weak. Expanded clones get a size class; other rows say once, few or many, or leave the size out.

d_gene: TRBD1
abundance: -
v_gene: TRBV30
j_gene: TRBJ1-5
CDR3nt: TGTGCCTGGGGGACAGCAAGCAATCAGCCCCAGCATTTT
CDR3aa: CAWGTASNQPQHF

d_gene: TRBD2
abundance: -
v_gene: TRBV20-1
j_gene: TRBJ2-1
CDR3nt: TGCAGTGCTAGCACGCTAGCGGGGGACTACAATGAGCAGTTCTTC
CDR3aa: CSASTLAGDYNEQFF

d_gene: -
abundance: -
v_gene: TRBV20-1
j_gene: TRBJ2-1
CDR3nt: TGCAGTGCTACACAGGGATACGACCCCTACAATGAGCAGTTCTTC
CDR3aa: CSATQGYDPYNEQFF

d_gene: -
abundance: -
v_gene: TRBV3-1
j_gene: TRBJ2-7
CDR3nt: TGTGCCAGCAGCCACAGAGCAGGGATCTCCGAGCAGTACTTC
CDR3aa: CASSHRAGISEQYF

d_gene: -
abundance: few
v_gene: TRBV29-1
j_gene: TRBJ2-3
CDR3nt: TGCAGCGTCCGTACTACACAGGGCACAGATACGCAGTATTTT
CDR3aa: CSVRTTQGTDTQYF

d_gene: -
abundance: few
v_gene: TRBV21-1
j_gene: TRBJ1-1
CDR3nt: TGTGCCAGCAGGGGGGTCGGCCTGAACACTGAAGCTTTCTTT
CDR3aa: CASRGVGLNTEAFF

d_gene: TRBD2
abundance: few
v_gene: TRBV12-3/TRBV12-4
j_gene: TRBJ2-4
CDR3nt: TGTGCCAGCAGTTTCGTCGGGGGGAGCGTTCAGTACTTC
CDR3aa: CASSFVGGSVQYF

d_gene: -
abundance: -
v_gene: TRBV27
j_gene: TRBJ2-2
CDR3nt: TGTGCCAGCAGTTTAAGCTGGCTCGGCGGCACCGGGGAGCTGTTTTTT
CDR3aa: CASSLSWLGGTGELFF

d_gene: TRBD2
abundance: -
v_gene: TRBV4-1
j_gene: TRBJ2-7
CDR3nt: TGCGCCAGCAGCCTTACACCGGGGAGCGGGGGTTACGAGCAGTACTTC
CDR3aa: CASSLTPGSGGYEQYF

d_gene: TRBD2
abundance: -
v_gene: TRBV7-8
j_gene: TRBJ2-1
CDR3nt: TGTGCCAGCAGCCAAAGCAAGGGGCGACTAGCGGGAGGGCGGGGGGAGCAGTTCTTC
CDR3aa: CASSQSKGRLAGGRGEQFF

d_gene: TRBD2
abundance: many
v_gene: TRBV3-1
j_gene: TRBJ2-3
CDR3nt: TGTGCCAGCAGCCAAGATCGGCTAGCGGGACCGCAGTATTTT
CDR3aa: CASSQDRLAGPQYF

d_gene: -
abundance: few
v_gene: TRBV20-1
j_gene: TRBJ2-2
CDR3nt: TGCAGTGCTAGTGGTGGGGCCGGGGAGCTGTTTTTT
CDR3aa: CSASGGAGELFF

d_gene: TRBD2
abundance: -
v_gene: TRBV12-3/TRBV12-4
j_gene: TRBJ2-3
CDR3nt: TGTGCCTGCAGCACCCGCTTGGGCGGGAGGCCCCGGGGCACAGATACGCAGTATTTT
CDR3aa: CACSTRLGGRPRGTDTQYF

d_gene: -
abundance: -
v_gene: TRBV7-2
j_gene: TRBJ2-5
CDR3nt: TGTGCCAGCAGCCCGAGAGCGGGCTGGGAGACCCAGTACTTC
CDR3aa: CASSPRAGWETQYF

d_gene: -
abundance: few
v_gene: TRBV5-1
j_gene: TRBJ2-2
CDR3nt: TGCGCCAGCAGCTTGGTCCGACCCATCGCCGGGGAGCTGTTTTTT
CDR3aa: CASSLVRPIAGELFF

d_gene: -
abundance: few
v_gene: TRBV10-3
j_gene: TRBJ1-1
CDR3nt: TGTGCCATCAGTGTGAGGGGCCCTCGGGGAGCTTTCTTT
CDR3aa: CAISVRGPRGAFF

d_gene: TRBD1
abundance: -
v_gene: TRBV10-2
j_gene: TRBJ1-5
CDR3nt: TGCGCCAGCAGTGAGTGGGACAGGGAGAGTCAGCCCCAGCATTTT
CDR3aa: CASSEWDRESQPQHF

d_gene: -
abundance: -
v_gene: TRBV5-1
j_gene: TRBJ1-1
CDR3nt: TGCGCCAGCACCGACGGCCCACCGGCTTTCTTT
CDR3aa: CASTDGPPAFF

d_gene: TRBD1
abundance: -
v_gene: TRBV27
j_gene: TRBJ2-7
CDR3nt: TGTGCCAGCGGGTACAGGGGCTCCTACGAGCAGTACTTC
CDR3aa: CASGYRGSYEQYF

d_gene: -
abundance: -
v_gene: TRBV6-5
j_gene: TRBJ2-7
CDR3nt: TGTGCCAGCAGTTACGAGTACGAGCAGTACTTC
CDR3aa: CASSYEYEQYF

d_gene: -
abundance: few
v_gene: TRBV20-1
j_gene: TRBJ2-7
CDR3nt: TGCAGTGCTAGCATAGTAGTGGGCTACGAGCAGTACTTC
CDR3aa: CSASIVVGYEQYF

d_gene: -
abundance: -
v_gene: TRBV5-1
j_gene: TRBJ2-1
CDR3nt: TGCGCCAGCAGCTTGGAGGACCCCGGAGGGGATGAGCAGTTCTTC
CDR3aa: CASSLEDPGGDEQFF

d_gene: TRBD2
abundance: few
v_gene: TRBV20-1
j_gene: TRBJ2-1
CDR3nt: TGCAGTGCTAGAGGCCCCTCTAGCGGGAGGTTGGATGAGCAGTTCTTC
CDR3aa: CSARGPSSGRLDEQFF

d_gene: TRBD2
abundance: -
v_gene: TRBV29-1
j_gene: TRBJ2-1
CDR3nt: TGCAGCGTAGTCCCGGGACTAGCCTCCTACAATGAGCAGTTCTTC
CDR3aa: CSVVPGLASYNEQFF

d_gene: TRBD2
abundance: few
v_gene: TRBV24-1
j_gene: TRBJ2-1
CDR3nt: TGTGCCACCAGTGACCCCTCTAGCGGGAGTACGAATGAGCAGTTCTTC
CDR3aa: CATSDPSSGSTNEQFF

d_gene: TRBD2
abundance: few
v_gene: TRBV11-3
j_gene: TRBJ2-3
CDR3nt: TGTGCCAGCAGCTTAGATCTAGCGGGAGGGCGCGCAGATACGCAGTATTTT
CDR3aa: CASSLDLAGGRADTQYF

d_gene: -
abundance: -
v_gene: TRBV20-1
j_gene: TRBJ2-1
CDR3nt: TGCAGTGCGCGGTGGAGTGAGGCCCGAAACCCTCAGTTCTTC
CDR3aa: CSARWSEARNPQFF

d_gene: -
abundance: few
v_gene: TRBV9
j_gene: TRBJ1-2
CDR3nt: TGTGCCAGCAGGCGGACGGCAAACTATGGCTACACCTTC
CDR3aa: CASRRTANYGYTF

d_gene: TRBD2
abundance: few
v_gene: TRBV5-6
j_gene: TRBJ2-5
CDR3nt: TGTGCCAGCAGCCCAGGACTAGCCCACCGTGAGACCCAGTACTTC
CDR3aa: CASSPGLAHRETQYF

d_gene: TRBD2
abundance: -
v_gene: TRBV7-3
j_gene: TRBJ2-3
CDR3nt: TGTGCCAGCAGCTTAAGCGGCGGGGGGGGCACAGATACGCAGTATTTT
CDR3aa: CASSLSGGGGTDTQYF

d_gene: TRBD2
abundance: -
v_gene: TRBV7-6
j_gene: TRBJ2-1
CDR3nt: TGTGCCAGCAGCTTATCTCGACTAGCGGGTTACAATGAGCAGTTCTTC
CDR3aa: CASSLSRLAGYNEQFF

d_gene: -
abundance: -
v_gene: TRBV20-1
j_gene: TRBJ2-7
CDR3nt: TGCAGTGGGGTGGGAGAGCAGTACTTC
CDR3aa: CSGVGEQYF

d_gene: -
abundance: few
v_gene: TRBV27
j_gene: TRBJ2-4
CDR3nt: TGTGCCAGCAGTCCCAGATGGATAAACATTCAGTACTTC
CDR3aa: CASSPRWINIQYF

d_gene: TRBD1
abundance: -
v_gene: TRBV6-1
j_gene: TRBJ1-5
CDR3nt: TGTGCCAGCAGCCTGACAGGGGGAAACAATCAGCCCCAGCATTTT
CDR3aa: CASSLTGGNNQPQHF

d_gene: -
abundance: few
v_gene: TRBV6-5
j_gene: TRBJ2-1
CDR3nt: TGTGCCAGCAGTCTCTGGGGGGACGAGCAGTTCTTC
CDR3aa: CASSLWGDEQFF

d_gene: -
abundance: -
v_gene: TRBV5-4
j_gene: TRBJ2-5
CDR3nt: TGTGCCAGCAGCATGATTTCGGGGGAAGAGACCCAGTACTTC
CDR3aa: CASSMISGEETQYF

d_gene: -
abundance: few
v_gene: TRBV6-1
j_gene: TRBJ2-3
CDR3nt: TGTGCCAGCAGTGAGCAGGATACGCAGTATTTT
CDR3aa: CASSEQDTQYF

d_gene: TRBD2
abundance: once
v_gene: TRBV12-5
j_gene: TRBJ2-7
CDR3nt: TGTGCTAGTGGCCCCGGGACTAGCAGCTACGAGCAGTACTTC
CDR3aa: CASGPGTSSYEQYF

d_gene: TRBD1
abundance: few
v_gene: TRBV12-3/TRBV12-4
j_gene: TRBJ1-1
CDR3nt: TGTGCCAGCAGAGTACAGGGGGCTGAAGCTTTCTTT
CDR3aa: CASRVQGAEAFF

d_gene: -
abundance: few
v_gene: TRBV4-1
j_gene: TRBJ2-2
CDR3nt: TGCGCCAGCAGCCCTGAAACCGGGGAGCTGTTTTTT
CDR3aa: CASSPETGELFF